Below, 22 T cell receptor beta chains from the same sample are listed, as sequenced in a study of blood T cell repertoires in COVID-19. The table came from immunoSEQ multiplex PCR; TCRdb's copy has only in-frame clones and leaves some out. The sample shows about 42,000 clones, under 90% of them seen only once. Material: peripheral blood. Receptor source: a human donor in a cohort sampled during active COVID-19.

The sample holds a few counts of this clone. The CDR3 bases are TGTGCCAGCAGTCTGTGGGCGGGGTACTCTGGAAACACCATATATTTT. This encodes CASSLWAGYSGNTIYF. J is TRBJ1-3 and V is TRBV6-7; D uncertain. Being an ORF, TRBV6-7 has a function that is uncertain. Trimming took 5 bases from V and 0 from J, leaving 14 bases between them. The CDR3 contains 16 residues.

This chain links TRBV4-3 with TRBJ2-7; perhaps TRBD1 as D (5 bases). The germline V and J ends were trimmed by 1 base and 0 bases, with 10 bases remaining between them. From germline, CDR1 is LGHNA and CDR2 YSLEER. The CDR3 totals 15 residues. The CDR3 here is CASSQGSGPSYEQYF. CDR3 in DNA: TGCGCCAGCAGCCAAGGCTCAGGGCCCTCCTACGAGCAGTACTTC.

This clone was detected only once. The genes are TRBV4-1 and TRBJ1-2; D is possibly TRBD1 (5 bases). The V gene lost 3 bases and the J gene lost 8 bases, with 16 bases spanning the gap. Germline lookup yields CDR1 MGHRA and CDR2 YSYEKL. The CDR3 has 14 amino acids. For the CDR3, the DNA is TGCGCCAGCAGCCATGCGGGAGGGGCCGGGGGCTACACCTTC. Translated: CASSHAGGAGGYTF.

CDR3 DNA: TGTGCCAGCAGCCTTGGACAGGGGCCATATGGCTACACCTTC. Translated, it gives CASSLGQGPYGYTF. This rearrangement joins TRBV3-1 (or the pseudogene TRBV3-2) to TRBJ1-2, with 9 bases that match TRBD1. Germline V gene lookup returns CDR1 LGHDT and CDR2 YNNKEL (reference sequence). There are 14 residues in the CDR3. With 4 bases clipped from V and 5 bases from J, the junction kept 5 bases outside the gene matches.

DNA for the CDR3: TGTGCCAGCAGTGAAGATCTGGGGGCCTATGGCTACACCTTC. This sequence encodes CASSEDLGAYGYTF. The V call is TRBV2, the J call TRBJ1-2; TRBD1 is a possible D gene (6 bases). CDR1 and CDR2 from the germline V gene are SNHLY and FYNNEI. V was clipped by 1 base and J by 4 bases, with 10 bases between them. This CDR3 has 14 amino acids.

J is TRBJ2-7 and V is TRBV7-8, with 10 bases that match TRBD2. The CDR3 is 16 residues long. Trimming took 5 bases from V and 2 from J; bases not matched to a gene: 9. Germline assignment: CDR1 SGHVS and CDR2 FQNEAQ. The CDR3 is CASSKRIAGGTYEQYF. In DNA, the CDR3 is TGTGCCAGCAGCAAACGTATAGCGGGGGGCACCTACGAGCAGTACTTC.

The chain recombines TRBV12-5 with TRBJ1-2, with D perhaps matching TRBD1 (6 bases). The germline V and J ends were trimmed by 1 base and 4 bases, with 19 bases remaining between them. Germline loops: CDR1 LGHNT, CDR2 FRNRAP. The CDR3 loop spans 17 amino acids. CDR3 in DNA: TGTGCTAGTGGTTTGGATTCGGGGGGCGGATTGGTCTATGGCTACACCTTC. As protein: CASGLDSGGGLVYGYTF.

The chain is built from TRBV5-6 and TRBJ1-2, with unresolved D. The V end lost 0 bases, the J end lost 4 bases, and 10 bases lay between the germline ends. The CDR3 is 14 amino acids. CDR1 is SGHDT, CDR2 YYEEEE, per germline. The CDR3 region has the DNA TGTGCCAGCAGCTTGGCCCAAACAGTCTATGGCTACACCTTC. This encodes CASSLAQTVYGYTF.

The chain has TRBV5-1 and TRBJ1-2; D not certain. CDR1 and CDR2 (germline): SGHRS, YFSETQ. With 1 base removed from V and 2 bases from J, the gap between germline ends came to 9 bases. This CDR3 contains 14 residues. The CDR3 coding sequence is TGCGCCAGCAGCTTGCTGCCGGGAAACTATGGCTACACCTTC. Protein: CASSLLPGNYGYTF.

Concerning this clone itself: One end of the junction does not line up with germline, which may come from a read error. The chain is built from TRBV6-1 and TRBJ1-5; possible D gene TRBD1, 6 bases. The germline CDR1 and CDR2 sequences are MNHNS and SASEGT. The CDR3 is 13 amino acids. The CDR3 loop reads CASRDRSNQPQHF. CDR3 bases: TGTGCCAGCCGTGACAGGAGCAATCAGCCCCAGCATTTT.

This chain joins TRBV7-2 and TRBJ1-2, with 7 bases matching TRBD1. Germline V gene data show CDR1 as SGHTA and CDR2 as FQGNSA. Trimming at V came to 3 bases and at J to 3 bases, leaving 4 bases not matched to a gene. CDR3 size: 14 residues. The CDR3 region has the DNA TGTGCCAGCAGCTTCTCCGGGACAGACTATGGCTACACCTTC. Protein: CASSFSGTDYGYTF.

The CDR3 here is CASSPRQGWLFF. In DNA form, the CDR3 reads TGTGCCAGCAGTCCAAGGCAGGGGTGGCTGTTTTTT. V and J are TRBV7-2 and TRBJ2-2, with D possibly being TRBD1 (6 bases). Germline CDR1 SGHTA, CDR2 FQGNSA. Trimming took off 6 bases at V and 13 bases at J, with 15 bases between the two ends. CDR3 length: 12 residues.

The V call is TRBV7-9, the J call TRBJ2-7, with 8 bases that match TRBD1. CDR1 is SEHNR and CDR2 is FQNEAQ in the germline V gene (reference sequence). This CDR3 has 15 amino acids. Trimming removed 4 bases from V and 0 bases from J; junction bases left unmatched: 5. The CDR3 sequence is CASSSTGENSYEQYF. As DNA, the CDR3 is TGTGCCAGCAGCTCGACAGGGGAAAACTCCTACGAGCAGTACTTC.

V is TRBV6-6 and J is TRBJ1-5, with D possibly TRBD1 on 6 matching bases. The CDR3 loop spans 14 amino acids. V dropped 10 bases and J dropped 7 bases, with 20 bases sitting between them. Germline values: CDR1 MNHNY, CDR2 SVGAGI (reference sequence). Here the CDR3 DNA reads TGTGCCACCAAGCAGGGGTTAAGTGGCCAGCCCCAGCATTTT. This gives the protein CATKQGLSGQPQHF.

CDR3 protein: CASSLVGDRGFDNEQYF. CDR3 coding DNA: TGTGCCAGCAGCTTAGTGGGTGACAGGGGTTTTGATAACGAGCAGTACTTC. The chain has TRBV7-9 and TRBJ2-7, with 8 bases fitting TRBD1. CDR1 is SEHNR, CDR2 FQNEAQ, per germline (reference sequence). V dropped 1 base and J dropped 5; count of bases not matched to a gene: 13. The CDR3 totals 17 residues.

V gene TRBV6-2 or TRBV6-3 combines with J gene TRBJ1-1, with 8 bases aligning to TRBD1. The germline CDR1 and CDR2 sequences are MNHEY and SVGEGT. After removal of 6 bases from V and 1 base from J, the junction contained 7 bases not matched to a gene. This CDR3 region has 15 residues. The CDR3 protein is CASSLLDRGNTEAFF. The CDR3 DNA is TGTGCCAGCAGCCTACTCGACAGGGGGAACACTGAAGCTTTCTTT.

CDR3 region: CASSYRGRDYGYTF. The CDR3 DNA sequence: TGTGCCAGCAGTTACCGTGGCAGGGACTATGGCTACACCTTC. The chain is built from TRBV6-5 and TRBJ1-2; D might be TRBD1 (5 bases). This CDR3 has 14 amino acids. From germline, CDR1 is MNHEY and CDR2 SVGAGI. V lost 2 bases, J lost 3 bases, and 10 bases lay in between.

This rearrangement joins TRBV6-2 or TRBV6-3 to TRBJ1-6; 9 bases map to TRBD1. V trimming: 5 bases; J trimming: 9 bases; junction bases outside the gene matches: 5. CDR1 and CDR2 (germline): MNHEY, SVGEGT. This CDR3 comprises 14 residues. In nucleotides, the CDR3 is TGTGCCAGCAGTGGGGGGACAGGGAGTTCACCCCTCCACTTT. Translating it yields CASSGGTGSSPLHF.

This clone was detected only once. V is TRBV19 and J is TRBJ1-5; 7 bases agree with TRBD1. V dropped 3 bases and J dropped 3; count of bases not matched to a gene: 5. The germline gives CDR1 LNHDA, CDR2 SQIVND (reference sequence). The CDR3 runs to 15 residues. The CDR3 sequence is CASSILGGLNQPQHF. DNA of the CDR3: TGTGCCAGTAGTATCTTAGGGGGCCTCAATCAGCCCCAGCATTTT.

The CDR3 DNA reads as TGTGCCAGCAGTGAATACAGGGGTTCTGGAAACACCATATATTTT. It codes for CASSEYRGSGNTIYF. The chain combines TRBV6-1 with TRBJ1-3; the match to TRBD1 covers 7 bases. The CDR3 runs 15 residues. From germline, CDR1 is MNHNS and CDR2 SASEGT. V shed 2 bases and J 1 base; nucleotides not matched to a gene: 2.

The rearrangement uses TRBV19 and TRBJ1-6; D unresolved. This CDR3 has 14 residues. The germline gives CDR1 LNHDA, CDR2 SQIVND (reference sequence). V lost 11 bases, J lost 9 bases, and 20 bases lay in between. The CDR3 DNA is TGTGCCTCCGGGTATATTATAGATGGTTCACCCCTCCACTTT. Residues: CASGYIIDGSPLHF. The full variable domain, its missing parts supplied by reference TRBV19 and TRBJ1-6, is DGGITQSPKYLFRKEGQNVTLSCEQNLNHDAMYWYRQDPGQGLRLIYYSQIVNDFQKGDIAEGYSVSREKKESFPLTVTSAQKNPTAFYLCASGYIIDGSPLHFGNGTRLTVT.

This clone was counted once. V usage is TRBV5-1 and J usage is TRBJ2-7, with TRBD1 as a possible D gene (6 bases). CDR1 is SGHRS and CDR2 is YFSETQ in the germline V gene. The CDR3 runs 14 residues. The V end was cut by 0 bases, the J end by 3 bases, with 10 bases between. In nucleotides, the CDR3 is TGCGCCAGCAGCTTGGGACAGGAGATCTACGAGCAGTACTTC. Residues: CASSLGQEIYEQYF. Drawing the rest from reference TRBV5-1 and TRBJ2-7, the complete variable domain is KAGVTQTPRYLIKTRGQQVTLSCSPISGHRSVSWYQQTPGQGLQFLFEYFSETQRNKGNFPGRFSGRQFSNSRSEMNVSTLELGDSALYLCASSLGQEIYEQYFGPGTRLTVT.